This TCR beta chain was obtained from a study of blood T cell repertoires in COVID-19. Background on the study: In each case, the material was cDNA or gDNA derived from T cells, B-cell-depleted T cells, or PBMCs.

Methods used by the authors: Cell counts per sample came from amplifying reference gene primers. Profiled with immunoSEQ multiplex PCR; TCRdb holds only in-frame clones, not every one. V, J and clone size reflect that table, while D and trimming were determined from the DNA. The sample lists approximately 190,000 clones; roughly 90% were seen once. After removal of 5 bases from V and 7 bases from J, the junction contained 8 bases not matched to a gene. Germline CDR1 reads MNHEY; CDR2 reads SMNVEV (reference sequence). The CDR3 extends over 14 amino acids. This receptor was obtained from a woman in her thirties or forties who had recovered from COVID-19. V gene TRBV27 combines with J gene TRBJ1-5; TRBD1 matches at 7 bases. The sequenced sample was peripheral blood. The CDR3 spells CASSNRGEGQPQHF. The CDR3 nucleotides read TGTGCCAGCAGTAACAGGGGAGAAGGACAGCCCCAGCATTTT.